The sequence of this T cell receptor beta chain was determined in a study of breast tumors, draining lymph nodes, adjacent tissues. Findings and caveats of the study: Tumor and nontumor repertoires were significantly more similar in luminal-like than in basal-like breast cancer. Findings are consistent with lymph node origin and intratumoral expansion of most tumor T cells. Tumor T cell lymph node origin was a supported hypothesis, not proven. Tumor repertoires ranked between lymph nodes and nontumor tissue in diversity, with V and J gene preferences.

This clonotype was seen ten or more times. The antigen remains undetermined. Axillary draining lymph nodes of breast cancer patients supplied the node samples. TCRdb re-analysed the multiplex PCR reads in MiXCR, keeping a single row per CDR3 protein. The sample shows approximately 230,000 distinct CDR3 sequences, under 35% of them seen only once. Per the germline V gene, CDR1 is DFQATT and CDR2 is SNEGSKA (reference sequence). V trimming: 3 bases; J trimming: 3 bases; junction bases outside the gene matches: 5. This CDR3 is built from 14 residues. This chain uses TRBV20-1 with TRBJ1-2; 9 bases map to TRBD1. The clonotype was recovered from a female donor with breast cancer. Some clones in this sample may be carry-over from other donors' samples. Sequencing input: axillary lymph node tissue. Here the CDR3 reads CSASYWTGDYGYTF. CDR3 sequence (DNA): TGCAGTGCTAGTTATTGGACAGGGGACTATGGCTACACCTTC.